The TCR beta chain described here comes from a study of cytomegalovirus exposure and HLA in healthy donors. Turning to this clone: Its antigen is not identified.

Donors were nominally healthy when sampled, though unrecorded immune exposures were likely. The study, taken as a whole, reports: TCR beta sequences numbering under 20,000 were associated with HLA alleles at 0.05 false discovery rate in a later analysis.

PCR was performed using 60 Vbeta and 13 Jbeta primers. The assay was immunoSEQ multiplex PCR, and TCRdb's table has in-frame clones only and misses some. Among 120,000 or so clones listed, about a sixth were seen once. The material sequenced was PBMCs. The source is a female donor in good health and CMV-seropositive.

The CDR3 here is CASSFRSQGNSYGYTF. CDR3 bases: TGTGCCAGCAGCTTTAGATCACAGGGGAACTCCTATGGCTACACCTTC. The V call is TRBV13, the J call TRBJ1-2; 7 bases are shared with TRBD1. V shed 3 bases and J 4 bases; nucleotides not matched to a gene: 11. Germline-derived CDR1 and CDR2 are PRHDT and FYEKMQ (reference sequence). This CDR3 spans 16 amino acids.